These 31 T cell receptor beta chains originate from one sample sequenced in a study of cytomegalovirus exposure and HLA in healthy donors. The repertoire was sequenced with immunoSEQ multiplex PCR; TCRdb's copy has only in-frame clones and lacks some. The sample records 150,000 to 200,000 clones, 84% being singletons. Sequenced: PBMCs. The receptor source for this set is a man aged 25-45 years in good health and CMV-seropositive.

This chain links TRBV5-1 with TRBJ2-5, with TRBD2 matching 14 bases. This CDR3 is built from 17 residues. Per germline, CDR1 SGHRS and CDR2 YFSETQ. The ends lost 4 bases at V and 4 bases at J; junction bases unmatched: 9. The CDR3 coding sequence is TGCGCCAGCAGCAGATACGGGACTAGCGGGAGCCGAGAGACCCAGTACTTC. This translates into CASSRYGTSGSRETQYF. Using reference TRBV5-1 and TRBJ2-5 for the parts outside the CDR3, the full variable domain is KAGVTQTPRYLIKTRGQQVTLSCSPISGHRSVSWYQQTPGQGLQFLFEYFSETQRNKGNFPGRFSGRQFSNSRSEMNVSTLELGDSALYLCASSRYGTSGSRETQYFGPGTRLLVL.

The chain joins TRBV11-1 to TRBJ2-1; 11 bases align to TRBD2. Unmatched junction bases numbered 9, after V lost 5 bases and J lost 3 bases. The CDR3 totals 17 residues. The germline CDR1 and CDR2 sequences are SGHAT and FQDESV (reference sequence). CDR3 nucleotides: TGTGCCAGCAGCCCTACTAGCGGGGGACTCCTCTACAATGAGCAGTTCTTC. This sequence encodes CASSPTSGGLLYNEQFF.

This chain joins TRBV2 and TRBJ1-3; TRBD1 matches 7 bases. Trimming cost V 8 bases and J 6 bases; bases outside gene matches: 7. This CDR3 is built from 13 residues. The germline V gene has CDR1 SNHLY and CDR2 FYNNEI. The CDR3 loop reads CASRDSPINTIYF. DNA of the CDR3: TGTGCCAGCCGGGACAGCCCGATAAACACCATATATTTT. Together with reference TRBV2 and TRBJ1-3, the CDR3 gives the full variable domain: EPEVTQTPSHQVTQMGQEVILRCVPISNHLYFYWYRQILGQKVEFLVSFYNNEISEKSEIFDDQFSVERPDGSNFTLKIRSTKLEDSAMYFCASRDSPINTIYFGEGSWLTVV.

About this clone: The sample has other DNA sequences that encode this CDR3 too. The rearrangement links TRBV28 to TRBJ2-2; 7 nucleotides align to TRBD2. The CDR3 has 13 amino acids. Per the germline V gene, CDR1 is MDHEN and CDR2 is SYDVKM. Unmatched junction bases numbered 0, after V lost 2 bases and J lost 6 bases. The CDR3 spells CASSLGGAGELFF. CDR3 bases: TGTGCCAGCAGTTTAGGGGGGGCCGGGGAGCTGTTTTTT.

This sequence joins TRBV5-1 and TRBJ2-7, with 8 bases aligning to TRBD2. There are 18 residues in the CDR3. Germline assignment: CDR1 SGHRS and CDR2 YFSETQ. The V and J ends lost 1 base and 0 bases, in that order; junction bases with no gene match: 12. CDR3: CASSLTGLAFQSSYEQYF. The CDR3 bases are TGCGCCAGCAGCTTGACCGGACTAGCCTTTCAGAGCTCCTACGAGCAGTACTTC.

This chain links TRBV6-4 with TRBJ2-1; TRBD2 is a possible D gene (5 bases). CDR1 MRHNA and CDR2 SNTAGT come from the germline V gene. CDR3 size: 18 residues. V was clipped by 2 bases and J by 2 bases, with 19 bases between them. The CDR3 coding sequence is TGTGCCAGCAGTGACACCGCCGAAGCGGCCTATCCCTACAATGAGCAGTTCTTC. Protein sequence: CASSDTAEAAYPYNEQFF.

The chain carries TRBV5-1 and TRBJ2-1; D remains ambiguous. CDR1 and CDR2 from the germline V gene are SGHRS and YFSETQ. Between the trimmed V and J ends, which lost 4 bases and 5 bases, there was a span of 10 bases. The length of the CDR3 is 13 residues. CDR3 loop: CASSLSPNNEQFF. The CDR3 coding sequence is TGCGCCAGCAGCCTAAGTCCCAACAATGAGCAGTTCTTC.

The chain links TRBV30 to TRBJ1-5; a possible D gene is TRBD1 (6 bases). V was trimmed by 2 bases and J by 4 bases, leaving 9 bases between them. The CDR3 length is 13 residues. Germline CDR1 is GTSNPN and CDR2 is SVGIG (reference sequence). CDR3 sequence: CAWSRQENQPQHF. The CDR3 DNA reads TGTGCCTGGAGTCGACAGGAGAATCAGCCCCAGCATTTT.

The chain recombines TRBV5-4 with TRBJ1-1; tentative D call: TRBD1 (5 bases). Germline V lookup: CDR1 SGHNT, CDR2 YYREEE (reference sequence). Trimming took 2 bases from V and 3 from J, leaving 8 bases between them. The CDR3 runs to 13 residues. The CDR3 region is CASSFGHDTEAFF. The CDR3 DNA is TGTGCCAGCAGCTTTGGACATGACACTGAAGCTTTCTTT. Together with reference TRBV5-4 and TRBJ1-1, the CDR3 gives the full variable domain: ETGVTQSPTHLIKTRGQQVTLRCSSQSGHNTVSWYQQALGQGPQFIFQYYREEENGRGNFPPRFSGLQFPNYSSELNVNALELDDSALYLCASSFGHDTEAFFGQGTRLTVV.

The chain uses TRBV6-6 and TRBJ1-1, with TRBD1 matching over 10 bases. Per the germline V gene, CDR1 is MNHNY and CDR2 is SVGAGI (reference sequence). The V segment lost 6 bases and the J segment 4 bases; nucleotides outside the gene matches: 8. The CDR3 extends over 15 amino acids. The CDR3 here is CASSPGDRGGTEAFF. The CDR3 DNA follows: TGTGCCAGCAGCCCTGGGGACAGGGGCGGCACTGAAGCTTTCTTT.

The genes are TRBV6-1 and TRBJ2-7; 13 nucleotides line up with TRBD2. Germline-derived CDR1 and CDR2 are MNHNS and SASEGT. With V trimmed by 1 base and J by 5 bases, 2 bases remained unmatched. This CDR3 comprises 15 residues. The CDR3 DNA follows: TGTGCCAGCAGTGAAGGGACTAGCGGGAGCAACGAGCAGTACTTC. Translation gives CASSEGTSGSNEQYF.

The chain carries TRBV5-1 and TRBJ2-3; TRBD2 agrees at 15 bases. The CDR3 sequence is 19 residues long. Germline-derived CDR1 and CDR2 are SGHRS and YFSETQ. J lost 0 bases, V lost 3 bases, and 8 bases had no gene match. CDR3 in amino acids: CASSSSGTSGRTSTDTQYF. In nucleotides, the CDR3 is TGCGCCAGCAGCTCATCCGGGACTAGCGGGAGGACTAGCACAGATACGCAGTATTTT.

This rearrangement joins TRBV9 to TRBJ1-2; D perhaps matches TRBD1 (5 bases). Germline CDR1 SGDLS, CDR2 YYNGEE. CDR3 size: 13 residues. Trimming removed 4 bases from V and 8 bases from J, with 15 bases in between. CDR3 sequence (DNA): TGTGCCAGCAGCCCCCGGGGGAGAGGGGGCTACACCTTC. It specifies CASSPRGRGGYTF.

The chain employs TRBV19 and TRBJ1-2; TRBD1 matches 8 bases. Losses at the gene ends were 6 bases for V and 3 bases for J; bases not matched to a gene: 6. Germline CDR1 and CDR2: LNHDA and SQIVND (reference sequence). The CDR3 totals 14 residues. Written as DNA, the CDR3 is TGTGCCAGTAGACTCAGGGGGCAGCACTATGGCTACACCTTC. Translation: CASRLRGQHYGYTF.

The table lists this clone with a count of one. The CDR3 coding sequence is TGTGCCAGCAGCTTGGGTCAGGGTGGGTACGAGCAGTACTTC. Its translation: CASSLGQGGYEQYF. The chain couples TRBV5-6 to TRBJ2-7; TRBD1 might be the D (5 bases). This CDR3 comprises 14 residues. CDR1 and CDR2 (germline): SGHDT, YYEEEE. Trimming took off 0 bases at V and 4 bases at J, with 11 bases between the two ends.

This clone was seen once. This sequence joins TRBV2 and TRBJ1-3; D not resolved. The CDR3 consists of 14 residues. The germline V gene encodes CDR1 SNHLY and CDR2 FYNNEI. Trimming stripped 6 bases from V and 0 bases from J, with 9 bases between. The CDR3 nucleotides are TGTGCCAGCAGAGAGATAGACTCTGGAAACACCATATATTTT. This translates into CASREIDSGNTIYF.

The chain uses TRBV6-1 and TRBJ2-7, with TRBD1 identical over 9 bases. The CDR3 is 13 residues long. The J segment lost 6 bases and the V segment lost 6 bases, leaving 6 bases of the junction unmatched. Germline lookup yields CDR1 MNHNS and CDR2 SASEGT. The CDR3 protein is CASRTGTGSEQYF. The CDR3 DNA is TGTGCCAGCAGGACTGGGACAGGGAGCGAGCAGTACTTC.

The chain couples TRBV14 to TRBJ2-4; D gene unclear. The CDR3 is made up of 12 amino acids. CDR1 and CDR2 (germline): SGHDN, FVKESK. Trimming removed 4 bases at V and 10 bases at J, with 11 bases between. The CDR3 coding sequence is TGTGCCAGCAGCCGCGGCGGTAGGATTCAGTACTTC. Translation: CASSRGGRIQYF.

The chain recombines TRBV19 with TRBJ2-1; 13 nucleotides agree with TRBD2. Germline-derived CDR1 and CDR2 are LNHDA and SQIVND (reference sequence). The CDR3 sequence is 22 residues long. V shed 1 base, J shed 7 bases, and the junction held 22 bases outside the gene matches. The CDR3: CASSIVGLAGVPLVGHRNEQFF. The CDR3 nucleotides are TGTGCCAGTAGTATAGTAGGACTAGCGGGAGTTCCCCTCGTCGGCCATAGGAATGAGCAGTTCTTC.

The J gene is TRBJ2-5, the V gene TRBV5-6; D is perhaps TRBD1 (6 bases). The CDR3 sequence is 16 residues long. Germline lookup yields CDR1 SGHDT and CDR2 YYEEEE. V shed 0 bases and J shed 5 bases, with 17 bases lying between them. CDR3 coding DNA: TGTGCCAGCAGCTTGGCTTGGGACACCCTGGGGGAGACCCAGTACTTC. Translating gives CASSLAWDTLGETQYF.

The rearrangement links TRBV29-1 to TRBJ2-1; tentatively, D is TRBD2 (5 bases). V dropped 2 bases and J dropped 5 bases, with 13 bases sitting between them. Germline CDR1 SQVTM, CDR2 ANQGSEA. This CDR3 spans 14 amino acids. The CDR3: CSVERLLIHNEQFF. The CDR3 region has the DNA TGCAGCGTTGAAAGACTACTAATACACAATGAGCAGTTCTTC.

The chain combines TRBV7-6 with TRBJ2-7; D may be TRBD2 (6 bases). CDR3 length: 17 amino acids. The V gene lost 0 bases and the J gene lost 2 bases, with 17 bases spanning the gap. The germline gives CDR1 SGHVS, CDR2 FNYEAQ. The CDR3 protein is CASSLAIGGLSPYEQYF. In nucleotides, the CDR3 is TGTGCCAGCAGCTTAGCTATCGGGGGTCTATCACCCTACGAGCAGTACTTC.

This chain connects TRBV27 to TRBJ2-7; 8 bases line up with TRBD2. The V gene end was trimmed by 7 bases and the J gene end by 4 bases; junction bases not matched to a gene: 12. This CDR3 spans 15 amino acids. Per the germline V gene, CDR1 is MNHEY and CDR2 is SMNVEV (reference sequence). In DNA, the CDR3 is TGTGCCAGCACCATACTAGCGGAGAGGGGATACGAGCAGTACTTC. This translates into CASTILAERGYEQYF.

The chain uses TRBV7-8 and TRBJ2-2, with 9 bases fitting TRBD1. The CDR3 length is 15 residues. Germline V lookup: CDR1 SGHVS, CDR2 FQNEAQ. V gave up 5 bases and J gave up 6 bases; unmatched junction bases: 7. This chain's CDR3 is CASSPGTGRAGELFF. In DNA form, the CDR3 reads TGTGCCAGCAGCCCCGGGACAGGGAGGGCCGGGGAGCTGTTTTTT.

This clone showed up just once. This chain connects TRBV7-2 to TRBJ2-3; 8 nucleotides line up with TRBD2. After removal of 0 bases from V and 4 bases from J, the junction contained 12 bases not matched to a gene. The V gene's germline CDR1 is SGHTA and CDR2 FQGNSA. The CDR3 has 18 residues. The CDR3 DNA reads as TGTGCCAGCAGCTTAGCGCCCCGGGGGGGCCTGGTAGCAGATACGCAGTATTTT. It specifies CASSLAPRGGLVADTQYF.

The chain employs TRBV5-4 and TRBJ2-7, with D tentatively TRBD2 (6 bases). Germline V CDR1 and CDR2: SGHNT, YYREEE (reference sequence). The CDR3 length is 12 residues. The V end lost 5 bases, the J end lost 6 bases, and 12 bases lay between the germline ends. As DNA, the CDR3 is TGTGCCAGCAGATATGGGGGAGGCGAGCAGTACTTC. This sequence encodes CASRYGGGEQYF.

This clone was recorded only once. The chain has TRBV5-6 and TRBJ2-1; 7 bases align to TRBD2. Germline values: CDR1 SGHDT, CDR2 YYEEEE. This CDR3 has 17 amino acids. The J segment lost 7 bases and the V segment lost 3 bases, leaving 16 bases of the junction unmatched. Here the CDR3 DNA reads TGTGCCAGCAGCTCGGAGACGATAGCGGGTCGGCCTAATGAGCAGTTCTTC. It encodes CASSSETIAGRPNEQFF.

This chain's CDR3 is CSVEVTGTDTQYF. The DNA for the CDR3 is TGCAGCGTTGAGGTTACAGGCACAGATACGCAGTATTTT. This chain uses TRBV29-1 with TRBJ2-3; D is ambiguous. The germline V and J ends were trimmed by 3 bases and 1 base, with 8 bases remaining between them. The CDR3 totals 13 residues. CDR1 and CDR2 (germline): SQVTM, ANQGSEA.

V gene TRBV5-4 combines with J gene TRBJ2-2; 8 positions agree with TRBD1. Losses at the gene ends were 4 bases for V and 7 bases for J; bases not matched to a gene: 12. The CDR3 consists of 16 residues. CDR1 SGHNT and CDR2 YYREEE come from the germline V gene (reference sequence). The CDR3 protein is CASSDLARGRIGELFF. CDR3 DNA: TGTGCCAGCAGCGACCTCGCCAGGGGGCGTATCGGGGAGCTGTTTTTT.

The chain recombines TRBV15 with TRBJ1-2, with a possible D match to TRBD1 (6 bases). The CDR3 length is 14 residues. Germline-derived CDR1 and CDR2 are LNHNV and YYDKDF (reference sequence). Between the trimmed V and J ends, which lost 2 bases and 8 bases, there was a span of 15 bases. The CDR3 here is CATSRPRDNTGYTF. CDR3 DNA: TGTGCCACCAGCAGACCCCGGGACAACACAGGCTACACCTTC.

This chain links TRBV27 with TRBJ2-3, with 9 bases identical to TRBD1. With V trimmed by 5 bases and J by 2 bases, 8 bases remained unmatched. CDR1 and CDR2 from the germline V gene are MNHEY and SMNVEV (reference sequence). This CDR3 is built from 16 residues. In nucleotides, the CDR3 is TGTGCCAGCAGTCCGAAAGGGACAGGGTACACAGATACGCAGTATTTT. Translated, it gives CASSPKGTGYTDTQYF.